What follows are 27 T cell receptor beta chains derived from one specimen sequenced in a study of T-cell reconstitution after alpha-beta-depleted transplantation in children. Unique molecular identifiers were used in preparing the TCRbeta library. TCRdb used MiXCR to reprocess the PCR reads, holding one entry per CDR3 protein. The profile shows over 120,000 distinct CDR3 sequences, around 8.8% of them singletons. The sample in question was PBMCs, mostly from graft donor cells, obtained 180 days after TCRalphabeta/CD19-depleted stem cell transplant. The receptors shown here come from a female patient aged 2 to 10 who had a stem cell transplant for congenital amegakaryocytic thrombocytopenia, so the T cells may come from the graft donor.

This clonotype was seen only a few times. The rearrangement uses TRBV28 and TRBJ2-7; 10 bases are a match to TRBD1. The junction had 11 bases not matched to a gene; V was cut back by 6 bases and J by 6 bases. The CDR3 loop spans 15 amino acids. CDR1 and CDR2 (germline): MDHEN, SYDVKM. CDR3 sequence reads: CASSNWGTGVREQYF. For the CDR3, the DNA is TGTGCCAGCAGCAACTGGGGGACAGGGGTACGCGAGCAGTACTTC.

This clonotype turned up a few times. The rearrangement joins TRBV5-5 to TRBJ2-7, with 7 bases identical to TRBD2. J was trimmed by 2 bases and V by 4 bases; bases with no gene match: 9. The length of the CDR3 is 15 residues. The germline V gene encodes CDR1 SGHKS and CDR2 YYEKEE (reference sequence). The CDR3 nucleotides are TGTGCCAGCAGCCTGGACGCGGGAGTTACCTACGAGCAGTACTTC. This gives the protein CASSLDAGVTYEQYF.

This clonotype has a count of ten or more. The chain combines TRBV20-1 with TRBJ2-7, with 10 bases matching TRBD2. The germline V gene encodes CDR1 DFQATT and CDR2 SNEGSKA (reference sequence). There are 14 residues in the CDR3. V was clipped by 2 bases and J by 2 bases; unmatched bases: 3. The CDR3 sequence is CSARLAGDTYEQYF. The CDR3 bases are TGCAGTGCTAGACTAGCGGGGGACACCTACGAGCAGTACTTC.

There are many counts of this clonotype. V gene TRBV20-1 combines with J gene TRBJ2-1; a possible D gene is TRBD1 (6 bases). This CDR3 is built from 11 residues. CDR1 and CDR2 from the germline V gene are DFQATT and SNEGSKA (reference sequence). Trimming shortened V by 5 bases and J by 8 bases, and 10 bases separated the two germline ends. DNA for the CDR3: TGCAGTGCTCAATCAGGGGATGAGCAGTTCTTC. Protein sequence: CSAQSGDEQFF.

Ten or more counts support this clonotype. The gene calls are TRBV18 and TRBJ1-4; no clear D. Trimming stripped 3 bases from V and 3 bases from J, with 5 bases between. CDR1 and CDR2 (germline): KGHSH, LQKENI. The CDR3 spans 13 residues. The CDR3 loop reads CASSPEANEKLFF. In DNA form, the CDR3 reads TGTGCCAGCTCACCCGAGGCTAATGAAAAACTGTTTTTT.

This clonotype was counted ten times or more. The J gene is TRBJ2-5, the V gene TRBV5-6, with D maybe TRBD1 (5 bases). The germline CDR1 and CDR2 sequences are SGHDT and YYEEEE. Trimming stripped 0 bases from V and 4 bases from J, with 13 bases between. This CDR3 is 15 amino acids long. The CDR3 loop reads CASSLVPGMVETQYF. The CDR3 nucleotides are TGTGCCAGCAGCTTGGTTCCAGGGATGGTAGAGACCCAGTACTTC. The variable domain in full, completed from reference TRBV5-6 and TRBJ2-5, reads DAGVTQSPTHLIKTRGQQVTLRCSPKSGHDTVSWYQQALGQGPQFIFQYYEEEERQRGNFPDRFSGHQFPNYSSELNVNALLLGDSALYLCASSLVPGMVETQYFGPGTRLLVL.

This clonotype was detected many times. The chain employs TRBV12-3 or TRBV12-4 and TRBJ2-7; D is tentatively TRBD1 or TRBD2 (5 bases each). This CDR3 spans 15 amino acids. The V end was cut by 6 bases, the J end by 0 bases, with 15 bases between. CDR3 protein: CASRKGTGSSYEQYF. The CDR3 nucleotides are TGTGCCAGCAGGAAAGGGACGGGGAGCTCCTACGAGCAGTACTTC.

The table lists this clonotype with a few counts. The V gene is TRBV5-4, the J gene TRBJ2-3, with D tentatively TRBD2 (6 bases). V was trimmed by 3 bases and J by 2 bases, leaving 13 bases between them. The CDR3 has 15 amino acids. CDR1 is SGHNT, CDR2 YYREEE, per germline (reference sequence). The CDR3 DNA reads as TGTGCCAGCAGCTCCGGACTACTCCCCACAGATACGCAGTATTTT. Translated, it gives CASSSGLLPTDTQYF.

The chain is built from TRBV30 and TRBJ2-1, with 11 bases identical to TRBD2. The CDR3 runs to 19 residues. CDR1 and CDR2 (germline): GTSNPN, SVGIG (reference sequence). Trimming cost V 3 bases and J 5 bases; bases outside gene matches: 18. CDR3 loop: CAWSDPQGPGLAEDNEQFF. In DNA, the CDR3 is TGTGCCTGGAGCGATCCACAGGGCCCGGGACTAGCGGAAGACAATGAGCAGTTCTTC.

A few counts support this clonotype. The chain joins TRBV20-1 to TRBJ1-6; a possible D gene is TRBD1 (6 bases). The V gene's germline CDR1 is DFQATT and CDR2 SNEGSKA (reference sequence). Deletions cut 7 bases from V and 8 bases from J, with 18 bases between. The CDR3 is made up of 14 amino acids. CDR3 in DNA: TGCAGTGAAACGAACAGGGTTGGGCATTCACCCCTCCACTTT. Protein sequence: CSETNRVGHSPLHF.

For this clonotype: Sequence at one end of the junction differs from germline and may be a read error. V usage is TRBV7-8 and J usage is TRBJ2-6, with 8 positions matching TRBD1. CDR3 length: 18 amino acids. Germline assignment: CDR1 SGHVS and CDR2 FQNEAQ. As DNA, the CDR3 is TGTGCCAGCAGCCCCTTCGGACAGGGCCACTCTGGGGCCAACGGCCTGACTTTC. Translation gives CASSPFGQGHSGANGLTF.

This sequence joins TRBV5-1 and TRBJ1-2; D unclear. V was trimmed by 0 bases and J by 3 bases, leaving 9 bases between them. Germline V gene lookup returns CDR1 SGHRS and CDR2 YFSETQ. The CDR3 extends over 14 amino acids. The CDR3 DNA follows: TGCGCCAGCAGCTTGGGAGTTTCAGACTATGGCTACACCTTC. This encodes CASSLGVSDYGYTF.

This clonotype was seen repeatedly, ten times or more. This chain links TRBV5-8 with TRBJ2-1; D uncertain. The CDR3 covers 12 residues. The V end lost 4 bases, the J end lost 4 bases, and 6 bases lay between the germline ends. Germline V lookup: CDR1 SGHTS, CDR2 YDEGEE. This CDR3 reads CASSNQYNEQFF. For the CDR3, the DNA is TGTGCCAGCAGCAACCAATACAATGAGCAGTTCTTC.

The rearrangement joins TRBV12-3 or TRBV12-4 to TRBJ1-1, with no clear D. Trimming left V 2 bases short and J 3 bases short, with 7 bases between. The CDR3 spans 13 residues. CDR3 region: CASSLSWHTEAFF. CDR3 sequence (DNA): TGTGCCAGCAGTTTAAGTTGGCACACTGAAGCTTTCTTT.

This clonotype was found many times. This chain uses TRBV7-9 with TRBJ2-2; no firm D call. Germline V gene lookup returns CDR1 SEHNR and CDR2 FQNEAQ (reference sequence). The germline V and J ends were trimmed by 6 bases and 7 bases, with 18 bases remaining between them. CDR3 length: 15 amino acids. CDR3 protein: CASRSSQDGIGELFF. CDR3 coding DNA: TGTGCCAGCAGGTCTTCCCAGGACGGAATCGGGGAGCTGTTTTTT.

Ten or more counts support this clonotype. CDR3 in amino acids: CASEGAVNEQFF. The CDR3 DNA sequence: TGTGCCAGTGAGGGGGCGGTGAATGAGCAGTTCTTC. The V call is TRBV5-8, the J call TRBJ2-1, with 7 bases matching TRBD1. V lost 8 bases, J lost 7 bases, and 6 bases stayed unmatched. Germline V CDR1 and CDR2: SGHTS, YDEGEE. The CDR3 extends over 12 amino acids.

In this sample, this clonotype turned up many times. CDR3 nucleotides: TGTGCCAGCAGCCCAGACCGGGGAGATACGCAGTATTTT. This gives the protein CASSPDRGDTQYF. This chain links TRBV7-2 with TRBJ2-3; weak D call: TRBD2 (5 bases). V was cut by 5 bases and J by 5 bases, with 11 bases left in between. The V gene's germline CDR1 is SGHTA and CDR2 FQGNSA. The CDR3 has 13 amino acids.

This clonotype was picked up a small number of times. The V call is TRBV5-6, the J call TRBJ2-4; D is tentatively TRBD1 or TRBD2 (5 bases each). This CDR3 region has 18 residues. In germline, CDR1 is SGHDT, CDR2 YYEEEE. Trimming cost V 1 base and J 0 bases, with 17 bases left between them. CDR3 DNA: TGTGCCAGCAGCTTGCTCGGCTGGGGGACCCTAGCCAAAAACATTCAGTACTTC. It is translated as CASSLLGWGTLAKNIQYF.

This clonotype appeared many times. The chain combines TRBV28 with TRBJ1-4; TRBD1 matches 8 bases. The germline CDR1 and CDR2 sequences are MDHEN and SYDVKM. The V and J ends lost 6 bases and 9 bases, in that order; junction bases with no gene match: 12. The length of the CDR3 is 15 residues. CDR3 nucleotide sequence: TGTGCCAGCAGACCCGCGGACAGGGTGACTAAAAAACTGTTTTTT. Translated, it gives CASRPADRVTKKLFF. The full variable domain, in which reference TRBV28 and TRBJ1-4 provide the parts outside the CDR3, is DVKVTQSSRYLVKRTGEKVFLECVQDMDHENMFWYRQDPGLGLRLIYFSYDVKMKEKGDIPEGYSVSREKKERFSLILESASTNQTSMYLCASRPADRVTKKLFFGSGTQLSVL.

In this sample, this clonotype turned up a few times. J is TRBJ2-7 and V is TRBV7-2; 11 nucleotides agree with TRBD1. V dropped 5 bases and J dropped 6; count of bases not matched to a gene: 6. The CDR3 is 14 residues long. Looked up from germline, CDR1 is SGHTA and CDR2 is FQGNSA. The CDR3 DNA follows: TGTGCCAGCAGCCCGCGGACAGGGGGCGCCGAGCAGTACTTC. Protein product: CASSPRTGGAEQYF.

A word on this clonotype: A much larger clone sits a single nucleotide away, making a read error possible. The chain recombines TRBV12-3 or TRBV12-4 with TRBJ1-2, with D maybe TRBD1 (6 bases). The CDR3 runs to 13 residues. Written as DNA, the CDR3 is TGTTCCAGCATCGTACAGGGCTACTATGGCTACACCTTC. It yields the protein CSSIVQGYYGYTF.

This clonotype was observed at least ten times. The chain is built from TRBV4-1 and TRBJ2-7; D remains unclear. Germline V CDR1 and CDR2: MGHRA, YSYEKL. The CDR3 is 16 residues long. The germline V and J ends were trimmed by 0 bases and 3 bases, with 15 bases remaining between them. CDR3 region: CASSQDRASIGYEQYF. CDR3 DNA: TGCGCCAGCAGCCAAGATCGGGCCAGTATCGGCTACGAGCAGTACTTC.

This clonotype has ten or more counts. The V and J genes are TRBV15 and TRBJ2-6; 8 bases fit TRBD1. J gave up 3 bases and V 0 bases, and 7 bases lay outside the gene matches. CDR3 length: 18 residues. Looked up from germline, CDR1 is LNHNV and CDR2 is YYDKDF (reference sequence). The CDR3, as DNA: TGTGCCACCAGCAGAGATGGGGCAGGGGGCGTTGGGGCCAACGTCCTGACTTTC. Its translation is CATSRDGAGGVGANVLTF.

The CDR3 bases are TGCAGTGCTCCAAACCGGGACAGCCGCTACGAGCAGTACTTC. It specifies CSAPNRDSRYEQYF. The rearrangement joins TRBV20-1 to TRBJ2-7; 7 nucleotides match TRBD1. The J segment lost 3 bases and the V segment lost 5 bases, leaving 10 bases of the junction unmatched. CDR1 and CDR2 from the germline V gene are DFQATT and SNEGSKA (reference sequence). The CDR3 loop spans 14 amino acids.

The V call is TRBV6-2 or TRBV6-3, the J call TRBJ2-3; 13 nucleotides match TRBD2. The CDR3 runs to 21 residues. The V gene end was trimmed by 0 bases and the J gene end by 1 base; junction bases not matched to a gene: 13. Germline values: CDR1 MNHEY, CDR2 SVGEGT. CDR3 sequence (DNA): TGTGCCAGCAGTTACTCCCAAGCCGGGACTAGCGGGATTTCCGGCACAGATACGCAGTATTTT. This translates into CASSYSQAGTSGISGTDTQYF.

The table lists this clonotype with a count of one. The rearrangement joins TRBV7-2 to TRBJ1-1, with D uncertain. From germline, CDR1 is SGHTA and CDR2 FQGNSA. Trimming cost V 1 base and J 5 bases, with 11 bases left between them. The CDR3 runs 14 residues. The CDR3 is CASSLDAVGTEAFF. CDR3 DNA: TGTGCCAGCAGCTTAGATGCGGTGGGGACTGAAGCTTTCTTT.

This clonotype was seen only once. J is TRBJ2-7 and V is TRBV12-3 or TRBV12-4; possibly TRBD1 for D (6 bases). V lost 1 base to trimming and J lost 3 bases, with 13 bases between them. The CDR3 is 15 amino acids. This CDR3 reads CASSLEGQPFYEQYF. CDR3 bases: TGTGCCAGCAGTTTAGAAGGACAGCCCTTCTACGAGCAGTACTTC.